Presented here are 20 T cell receptor beta chains from one specimen sequenced in a study of blood T cell repertoires in COVID-19. Assay used: immunoSEQ multiplex PCR; TCRdb lists only in-frame clones, some missing. This repertoire shows approximately 120,000 clones, roughly 72% found once; its top ten account for over 5.5%. Sequences were obtained from peripheral blood. The source is a man older than 75 with COVID-19, enrolled during active disease.

This clone showed up just a few times. The J gene is TRBJ2-7, the V gene TRBV7-3; 9 bases map to TRBD2. The trim removed 5 bases at V and 2 bases at J, leaving 4 bases unmatched. The CDR3 runs 14 residues. Germline V gene data show CDR1 as SGHTA and CDR2 as FQGTGA. CDR3 sequence (DNA): TGTGCCAGCAGCCTCATAGCGGGAGCCTACGAGCAGTACTTC. Translating it yields CASSLIAGAYEQYF.

The genes are TRBV7-9 and TRBJ2-7, with 9 bases that match TRBD2. From germline, CDR1 is SEHNR and CDR2 FQNEAQ (reference sequence). CDR3 length equals 15 residues. J gave up 1 base and V 0 bases, and 1 base lay outside the gene matches. The DNA of the CDR3 is TGTGCCAGCAGCTTAGCCCTAGCGGGATCCTACGAGCAGTACTTC. Amino acid sequence: CASSLALAGSYEQYF.

The chain joins TRBV3-1 (or the pseudogene TRBV3-2) to TRBJ2-5; 7 bases line up with TRBD1. From germline, CDR1 is LGHDT and CDR2 YNNKEL (reference sequence). The CDR3 runs to 17 residues. The junction had 14 bases not matched to a gene; V was cut back by 4 bases and J by 3 bases. The CDR3 sequence: CASSPPSSQGLEETQYF. CDR3 DNA: TGTGCCAGCAGCCCACCCTCTTCACAGGGGTTGGAAGAGACCCAGTACTTC.

This clone occurred a few times. The chain joins TRBV6-2 or TRBV6-3 to TRBJ2-1; 10 bases match TRBD2. Germline-derived CDR1 and CDR2 are MNHEY and SVGEGT. Trimming at V came to 4 bases and at J to 7 bases, leaving 7 bases not matched to a gene. The CDR3 length is 15 residues. The CDR3 loop is CASSSLAGVGNEQFF. The CDR3 DNA follows: TGTGCCAGCAGTTCCCTAGCGGGAGTTGGGAATGAGCAGTTCTTC.

The chain has TRBV5-4 and TRBJ2-7; 14 nucleotides agree with TRBD2. V lost 1 base to trimming and J lost 3 bases; unmatched junction nucleotides: 6. CDR1 and CDR2 (germline): SGHNT, YYREEE (reference sequence). The CDR3 extends over 17 amino acids. The DNA of the CDR3 is TGTGCCAGCAGCTTGAGGGGGACTAGCGGGAGCGGCTACGAGCAGTACTTC. As protein: CASSLRGTSGSGYEQYF.

The V call is TRBV27, the J call TRBJ1-5; D not certain. CDR1 and CDR2 (germline): MNHEY, SMNVEV (reference sequence). The CDR3 runs 15 residues. V was shortened by 6 bases and J by 2 bases, with 14 bases between the two germline ends. This CDR3 reads CASSWVGGGNQPQHF. The CDR3 region has the DNA TGTGCCAGCAGCTGGGTAGGAGGCGGCAATCAGCCCCAGCATTTT.

This clone was seen many times. This sequence joins TRBV20-1 and TRBJ2-7, with D possibly matching TRBD1 (7 bases). Germline CDR1 is DFQATT and CDR2 is SNEGSKA (reference sequence). The V end was cut by 5 bases, the J end by 6 bases, with 11 bases between. This CDR3 is 11 amino acids long. The CDR3 DNA follows: TGCAGTGCTGGGACAGCGGGCGAGCAGTACTTC. Amino acid sequence: CSAGTAGEQYF.

This clone was picked up many times. V gene TRBV2 combines with J gene TRBJ2-5, with D uncertain. The germline V and J ends were trimmed by 2 bases and 1 base, with 14 bases remaining between them. CDR1 and CDR2 (germline): SNHLY, FYNNEI. This CDR3 has 16 amino acids. DNA of the CDR3: TGTGCCAGCAGTGAAAACAGTGCTTACCTCCAAGAGACCCAGTACTTC. It specifies CASSENSAYLQETQYF.

This chain connects TRBV11-2 to TRBJ2-2; TRBD2 is a possible D gene (6 bases). This CDR3 region has 14 residues. Germline V gives CDR1 SGHAT, CDR2 FQNNGV. Trimming removed 6 bases at V and 7 bases at J, with 15 bases between. The CDR3 is CASSKSGSGGELFF. Here the CDR3 DNA reads TGTGCCAGCAGTAAAAGCGGGTCAGGCGGGGAGCTGTTTTTT.

The V gene is TRBV2, the J gene TRBJ2-5; TRBD1 matches at 8 bases. Unmatched junction bases numbered 5, after V lost 4 bases and J lost 4 bases. Germline loops: CDR1 SNHLY, CDR2 FYNNEI. The CDR3 has 14 residues. CDR3 sequence (DNA): TGTGCCAGCAGTGTGCAGGGGGCGGGAGAGACCCAGTACTTC. It encodes CASSVQGAGETQYF.

This chain connects TRBV10-3 to TRBJ1-1; no clear D. The germline gives CDR1 ENHRY, CDR2 SYGVKD. Trimming took off 4 bases at V and 1 base at J, with 10 bases between the two ends. There are 14 residues in the CDR3. The DNA of the CDR3 is TGTGCCATCAGTGGTAAAGAGCAGAACACTGAAGCTTTCTTT. This gives the protein CAISGKEQNTEAFF.

The chain combines TRBV6-1 with TRBJ2-1, with D tentatively TRBD1 (6 bases). V lost 1 base and J 3 bases, leaving 7 bases between the germline ends. CDR1 is MNHNS, CDR2 SASEGT, per germline. The CDR3 extends over 14 amino acids. The DNA for the CDR3 is TGTGCCAGCAGTGAAGTGACAGGCTACAATGAGCAGTTCTTC. Protein: CASSEVTGYNEQFF.

The rearrangement joins TRBV16 to TRBJ1-1; no definite D call. V was cut by 1 base and J by 3 bases, with 9 bases left in between. The germline V gene encodes CDR1 KGHSY and CDR2 FQNENV. This CDR3 has 14 residues. The CDR3 DNA reads TGTGCCAGCAGCCAATTGGCCAGCGACACTGAAGCTTTCTTT. Residues: CASSQLASDTEAFF.

This chain uses TRBV4-1 with TRBJ2-1; 7 positions agree with TRBD2. V lost 0 bases to trimming and J lost 7 bases; unmatched junction nucleotides: 12. This CDR3 has 17 amino acids. Germline CDR1 MGHRA, CDR2 YSYEKL. CDR3 bases: TGCGCCAGCAGCCAAGATCTATATCGGGAGGAGGGGAATGAGCAGTTCTTC. This codes for CASSQDLYREEGNEQFF.

J is TRBJ1-6 and V is TRBV27; 8 bases are a match to TRBD1. Germline loops: CDR1 MNHEY, CDR2 SMNVEV (reference sequence). The J segment lost 1 base and the V segment lost 2 bases, leaving 4 bases of the junction unmatched. The CDR3 spans 17 residues. The CDR3 sequence is CASSLQQGESYNSPLHF. The CDR3 DNA is TGTGCCAGCAGTTTACAACAGGGGGAATCCTATAATTCACCCCTCCACTTT.

V is TRBV6-5 and J is TRBJ1-1; perhaps TRBD1 as D (6 bases). The CDR3 consists of 14 residues. V was clipped by 6 bases and J by 4 bases, with 15 bases between them. Germline V gene lookup returns CDR1 MNHEY and CDR2 SVGAGI. The CDR3, as DNA: TGTGCCAGCAGACAGGGTGGATTCGTCACTGAAGCTTTCTTT. Translating gives CASRQGGFVTEAFF.

The rearrangement links TRBV30 to TRBJ1-2; TRBD1 aligns across 8 bases. V was clipped by 0 bases and J by 5 bases; unmatched bases: 5. CDR3 length equals 14 residues. Germline V CDR1 and CDR2: GTSNPN, SVGIG (reference sequence). The DNA of the CDR3 is TGTGCCTGGAGTGTACGCCAGGGGGCGTATGGCTACACCTTC. Residues: CAWSVRQGAYGYTF.

This clone occurred a few times. This chain uses TRBV5-6 with TRBJ2-1, with 13 bases that match TRBD2. Germline V gene data show CDR1 as SGHDT and CDR2 as YYEEEE. CDR3 length: 16 amino acids. V lost 4 bases, J lost 10 bases, and 11 bases stayed unmatched. The CDR3 bases are TGTGCCAGCAGCCAAGGACTAGCGGGGGTTTTTGGGGAGCAGTTCTTC. Its protein product is CASSQGLAGVFGEQFF.

This chain connects TRBV24-1 to TRBJ2-3; 9 nucleotides agree with TRBD2. The CDR3 covers 15 residues. V was pared by 3 bases and J by 4 bases, with 4 bases of the junction left unmatched. Germline V gene data show CDR1 as KGHDR and CDR2 as SFDVKD. In DNA form, the CDR3 reads TGTGCCACCAGTGATCCGGGACTAGCCCCAGATACGCAGTATTTT. Translating it yields CATSDPGLAPDTQYF.

This chain links TRBV5-8 with TRBJ2-7; TRBD1 might be the D (6 bases). The length of the CDR3 is 15 residues. The ends were cut back, 4 bases at V and 0 bases at J, with 14 bases in the middle. CDR1 SGHTS and CDR2 YDEGEE come from the germline V gene. The DNA of the CDR3 is TGTGCCAGCAGCCAGGGACACCGGAGCTCCTACGAGCAGTACTTC. It translates to CASSQGHRSSYEQYF.